This T cell receptor beta chain emerged from a study of blood T cell repertoires in COVID-19. Study as a whole: There were acute and convalescent COVID-19 samples, and they came from the United States, Italy and Spain. PBMCs, B-cell-depleted T cells, or T cells provided the cDNA or gDNA that made up the material.

The CDR3 is made up of 14 amino acids. Unmatched junction bases numbered 11, after V lost 10 bases and J lost 2 bases. The germline V gene encodes CDR1 MNHEY and CDR2 SVGAGI. Original processing notes: Estimation of nucleated cell counts was performed using reference gene primer amplification. Generated by immunoSEQ multiplex PCR, the TCRdb table keeps only in-frame clones and is missing some. V and J calls and clone size follow that table, whereas D and trimming were derived from the DNA. The sample records 100,000 to 150,000 clones, roughly four fifths being singletons. This rearrangement joins TRBV6-5 to TRBJ2-7; 7 bases fit TRBD2. The receptor was derived from a man aged 25-45 years with COVID-19, enrolled during active disease. The sample consisted of peripheral blood. The CDR3 loop reads CATNRGDRAYEQYF. As DNA, the CDR3 is TGTGCCACCAACCGGGGGGATAGAGCCTACGAGCAGTACTTC.